These 26 T cell receptor beta chains were all obtained from the same sample, sequenced in a study of monozygotic twins with inflammatory bowel disease. TCRdb reprocessed the 5' RACE reads, with one entry per CDR3 protein and no DNA. This table lists about 210,000 distinct CDR3 sequences. The sample consisted of blood. The receptor set was obtained from a human donor with ulcerative colitis or Crohn's disease, or a healthy co-twin of an affected twin (not recorded which).

This sequence joins TRBV6-1 and TRBJ1-6. The CDR3 is 14 residues long. Germline loops: CDR1 MNHNS, CDR2 SASEGT. CDR3 region: CASGEDLGYSPLHF.

This rearrangement joins TRBV7-9 to TRBJ2-5; TCRdb's D call of TRBD2 is untestable without DNA. The CDR3 runs 14 residues. Germline values: CDR1 SEHNR, CDR2 FQNEAQ (reference sequence). The CDR3 reads CASAKGGRAETQYF.

The J gene is TRBJ1-6, the V gene TRBV5-1. This CDR3 spans 14 amino acids. The germline V gene encodes CDR1 SGHRS and CDR2 YFSETQ. The CDR3 here is CASSLEGKNSPLHF.

This rearrangement joins TRBV7-2 to TRBJ2-3. The germline CDR1 and CDR2 sequences are SGHTA and FQGNSA. The CDR3 totals 13 residues. This chain's CDR3 is CASSLDRTDTQYF.

The chain recombines TRBV5-6 with TRBJ1-2; as DNA is missing, the TRBD1 call by TCRdb cannot be tested. The CDR3 is 16 residues long. Germline V gives CDR1 SGHDT, CDR2 YYEEEE. This CDR3 reads CASSSPGTGDVVGYTF.

The CDR3 loop is CASSLHRGGGGRGTEAFF. The chain uses TRBV27 and TRBJ1-1; no DNA is available, so the TRBD1 call from TCRdb remains unchecked. Looked up from germline, CDR1 is MNHEY and CDR2 is SMNVEV (reference sequence). CDR3 length: 18 residues.

The chain recombines TRBV20-1 with TRBJ1-4; absent DNA, TCRdb's TRBD1 call cannot be checked. The CDR3 consists of 15 residues. CDR1 DFQATT and CDR2 SNEGSKA come from the germline V gene (reference sequence). The CDR3 spells CSARGQTGTIEKLFF.

The V and J genes are TRBV20-1 and TRBJ2-7; TCRdb calls TRBD2, which cannot be checked without DNA. Germline V gene sequence: CDR1 DFQATT, CDR2 SNEGSKA (reference sequence). The CDR3 has 13 residues. CDR3 region: CSARETRDYEQYF.

The rearrangement joins TRBV20-1 to TRBJ2-7. CDR3 size: 14 residues. The germline V gene has CDR1 DFQATT and CDR2 SNEGSKA (reference sequence). This CDR3 reads CSARDPRRPYEQYF.

This chain connects TRBV18 to TRBJ1-1. The CDR3 runs 12 residues. In germline, CDR1 is KGHSH, CDR2 LQKENI. The CDR3 is CASSPLYTEAFF.

The V gene is TRBV20-1, the J gene TRBJ2-6. CDR3 length equals 15 residues. Germline V gene sequence: CDR1 DFQATT, CDR2 SNEGSKA (reference sequence). The CDR3 region is CSARDRRAGANVLTF.

The chain employs TRBV18 and TRBJ1-5. The CDR3 is 13 amino acids. CDR1 and CDR2 (germline): KGHSH, LQKENI. The CDR3 here is CASSPTTYQPQHF.

The V call is TRBV12-3 or TRBV12-4, the J call TRBJ2-7; there is no DNA to check the TCRdb D call of TRBD2. This CDR3 spans 13 amino acids. CDR3 loop: CASSSAGTYEQYF.

The chain employs TRBV5-1 and TRBJ1-1. The germline CDR1 and CDR2 sequences are SGHRS and YFSETQ. The CDR3 length is 14 residues. The CDR3 loop is CASSLVRPNTEAFF.

This sequence joins TRBV5-1 and TRBJ2-1; TCRdb indicates TRBD1, and absent DNA this call remains unverified. Germline CDR1 is SGHRS and CDR2 is YFSETQ. The CDR3 totals 17 residues. CDR3 sequence: CASSVTGGPRPYNEQFF.

The chain combines TRBV11-2 with TRBJ2-1; there is no DNA to check the TCRdb D call of TRBD2. The CDR3 runs to 16 residues. Germline values: CDR1 SGHAT, CDR2 FQNNGV. The CDR3 loop reads CASSLNGLAGYNEQFF. The entire variable domain, with the rest obtained from reference TRBV11-2 and TRBJ2-1, is as follows: EAGVAQSPRYKIIEKRQSVAFWCNPISGHATLYWYQQILGQGPKLLIQFQNNGVVDDSQLPKDRFSAERLKGVDSTLKIQPAKLEDSAVYLCASSLNGLAGYNEQFFGPGTRLTVL.

The V gene is TRBV20-1, the J gene TRBJ2-1; the TRBD1 assignment by TCRdb is unverifiable without DNA. The CDR3 has 16 residues. CDR1 and CDR2 (germline): DFQATT, SNEGSKA (reference sequence). The CDR3 reads CSARGTPKVGFNEQFF.

J is TRBJ2-7 and V is TRBV7-9; TCRdb reports TRBD1, a call that lacks DNA to check it against. The CDR3 consists of 11 residues. The V gene's germline CDR1 is SEHNR and CDR2 FQNEAQ (reference sequence). CDR3 loop: CASSDRSEQYF.

This sequence joins TRBV5-5 and TRBJ1-4. Germline CDR1 SGHKS, CDR2 YYEKEE (reference sequence). The CDR3 runs 14 residues. CDR3 residues: CASSYRRGNEKLFF.

The CDR3 protein is CASSGGLRTSYEQYF. The V and J genes are TRBV2 and TRBJ2-7; with no DNA, the TCRdb D assignment of TRBD1 cannot be verified. The CDR3 runs to 15 residues. Germline-derived CDR1 and CDR2 are SNHLY and FYNNEI.

V is TRBV7-8 and J is TRBJ2-1; the TCRdb D gene call, TRBD2, has no DNA to confirm it. The CDR3 totals 16 residues. The germline V gene encodes CDR1 SGHVS and CDR2 FQNEAQ. This chain's CDR3 is CASSLAGSSGWDEQFF.

V gene TRBV5-1 combines with J gene TRBJ2-5. Germline loops: CDR1 SGHRS, CDR2 YFSETQ. This CDR3 contains 15 residues. This CDR3 is CASTTQSGYAGTQYF.

The rearrangement uses TRBV19 and TRBJ2-4. From germline, CDR1 is LNHDA and CDR2 SQIVND (reference sequence). The CDR3 covers 14 residues. CDR3 sequence reads: CASSTLPFRNIQYF.

The gene calls are TRBV9 and TRBJ2-1; TCRdb indicates TRBD2, and absent DNA this call remains unverified. Looked up from germline, CDR1 is SGDLS and CDR2 is YYNGEE. The CDR3 is 14 amino acids. The CDR3 sequence is CASSALLQGDEQFF.

This sequence joins TRBV2 and TRBJ1-2; TCRdb lists TRBD1, though no DNA is available to test this call. CDR1 and CDR2 from the germline V gene are SNHLY and FYNNEI. This CDR3 comprises 11 residues. The CDR3 sequence: CASGDNYGYTF.

This chain links TRBV29-1 with TRBJ1-1; TCRdb's D call, TRBD1, is unchecked because there is no DNA. The CDR3 is made up of 13 amino acids. Germline V gives CDR1 SQVTM, CDR2 ANQGSEA. The CDR3 loop reads CSASQGRDTEAFF.